This T cell receptor (beta chain) was sequenced during a study of shared clonotypes between healthy human individuals. All donors qualified as healthy HIV-negative adults and had experienced no recent acute infections or vaccinations. CD45RA-negative memory and CD45RA+ naive subsets were split from the CD4+ cells. The repertoire was sequenced with immunoSEQ multiplex PCR; TCRdb's copy has only in-frame clones and lacks some. This sample has about 1.1 million clones, with 75% to 80% found just once. V lost 5 bases to trimming and J lost 5 bases, with 10 bases between them. The germline gives CDR1 SGHTA, CDR2 FQGNSA. CDR3 length: 13 amino acids. With regard to this clone: The antigen is unknown.

Whole-study findings and limits: Memory subsets generally showed lower estimated richness than naive subsets.

V is TRBV7-2 and J is TRBJ1-5; D gene ambiguous. The TCR comes from a man aged 18-30 years in good health. Some clones in this sample may be carry-over from other donors' samples. The sequenced sample was memory CD4+ T cells from PBMCs. Stated subset: CD45RA-negative fraction. CDR3 coding DNA: TGTGCCAGCAGCCCCGAAGTAGATCAGCCCCAGCATTTT. It codes for CASSPEVDQPQHF.